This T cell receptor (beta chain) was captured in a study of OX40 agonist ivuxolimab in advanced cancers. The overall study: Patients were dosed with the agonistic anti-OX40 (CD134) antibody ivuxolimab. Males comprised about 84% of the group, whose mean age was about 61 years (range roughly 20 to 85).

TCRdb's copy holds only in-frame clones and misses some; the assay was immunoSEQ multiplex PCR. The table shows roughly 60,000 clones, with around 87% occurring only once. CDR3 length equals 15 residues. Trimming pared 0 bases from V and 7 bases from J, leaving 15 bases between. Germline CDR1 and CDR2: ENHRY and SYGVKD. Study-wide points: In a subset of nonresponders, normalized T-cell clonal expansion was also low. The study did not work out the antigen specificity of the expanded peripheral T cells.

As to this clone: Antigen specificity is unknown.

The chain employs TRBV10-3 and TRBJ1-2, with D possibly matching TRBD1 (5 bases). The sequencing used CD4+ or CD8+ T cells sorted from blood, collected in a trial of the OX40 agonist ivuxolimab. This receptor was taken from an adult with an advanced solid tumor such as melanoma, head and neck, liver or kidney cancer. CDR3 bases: TGTGCCATCAGTGAGTCTGCCGGTTTTAGGGGTGGCTACACCTTC. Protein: CAISESAGFRGGYTF.